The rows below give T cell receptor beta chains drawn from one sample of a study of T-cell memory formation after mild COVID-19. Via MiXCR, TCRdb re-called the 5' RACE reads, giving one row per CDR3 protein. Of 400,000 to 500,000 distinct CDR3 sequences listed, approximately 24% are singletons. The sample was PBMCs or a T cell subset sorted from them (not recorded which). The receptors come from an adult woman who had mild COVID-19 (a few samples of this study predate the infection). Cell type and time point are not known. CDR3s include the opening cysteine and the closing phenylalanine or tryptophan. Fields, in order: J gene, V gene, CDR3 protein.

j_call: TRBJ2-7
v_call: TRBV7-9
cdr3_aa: CASSRVEQYF

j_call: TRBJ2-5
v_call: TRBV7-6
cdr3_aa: CASSKLAGPVETQYF

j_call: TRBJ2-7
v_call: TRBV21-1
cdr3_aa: CASSPESGVTYEQYF

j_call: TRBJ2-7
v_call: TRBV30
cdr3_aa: CAGDRGYEQYF

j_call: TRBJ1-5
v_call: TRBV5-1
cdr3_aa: CASSPRGWEPQHF

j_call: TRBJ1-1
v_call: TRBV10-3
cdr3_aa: CAISDGRKNTEAFF

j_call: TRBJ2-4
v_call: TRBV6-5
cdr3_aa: CASSTGQVQAKNIQYF

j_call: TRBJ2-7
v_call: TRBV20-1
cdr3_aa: CSARTSGFEQYF

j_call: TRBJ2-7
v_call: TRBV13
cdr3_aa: CASSFTGIPYEQYF

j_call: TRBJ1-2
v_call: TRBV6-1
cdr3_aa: CASSSPGYYGYTF

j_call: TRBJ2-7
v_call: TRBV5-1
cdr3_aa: CASSDTGPSYEQYF

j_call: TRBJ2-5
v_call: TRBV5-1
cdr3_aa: CASSFTGFQETQYF

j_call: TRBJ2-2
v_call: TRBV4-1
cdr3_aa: CASSQERRLASNTGELFF

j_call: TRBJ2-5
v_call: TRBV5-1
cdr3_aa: CASSHGQGRETQYF

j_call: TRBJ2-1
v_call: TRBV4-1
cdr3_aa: CASSPVGGGQGNEQFF

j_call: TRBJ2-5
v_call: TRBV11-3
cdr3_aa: CASSRGGDFGETQYF

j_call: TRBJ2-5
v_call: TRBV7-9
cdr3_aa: CASSLVALETQYF

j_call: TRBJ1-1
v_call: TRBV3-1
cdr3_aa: CASSQLNEAFF

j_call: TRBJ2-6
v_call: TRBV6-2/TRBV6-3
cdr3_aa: CASSYGAGTGANVLTF

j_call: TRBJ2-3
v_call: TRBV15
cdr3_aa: CATSRDRLAGGADTQYF

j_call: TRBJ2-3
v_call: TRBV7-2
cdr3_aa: CASSSLGGSALTDTQYF

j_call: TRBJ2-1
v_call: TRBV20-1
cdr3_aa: CSAGEAGGGYNEQFF

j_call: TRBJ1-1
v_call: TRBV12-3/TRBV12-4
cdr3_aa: CASSLAGPNTEAFF

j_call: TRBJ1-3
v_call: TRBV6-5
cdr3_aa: CASSYGGGIRGNTIYF

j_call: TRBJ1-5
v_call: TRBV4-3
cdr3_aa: CASSQDGASGQPQHF

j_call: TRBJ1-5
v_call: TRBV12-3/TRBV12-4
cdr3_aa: CASSYEPSQPQHF

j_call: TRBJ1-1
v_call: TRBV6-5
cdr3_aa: CASSLKPPGGYTEAFF

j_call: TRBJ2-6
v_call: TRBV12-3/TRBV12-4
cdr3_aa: CASTQGSGANVLTF

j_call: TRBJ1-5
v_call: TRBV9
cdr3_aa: CASSVDPSGEHPQHF

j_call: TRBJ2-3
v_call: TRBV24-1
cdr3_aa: CATSDPLGPTTDTQYF

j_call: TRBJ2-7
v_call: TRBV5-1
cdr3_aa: CASSRVLGYEQYF

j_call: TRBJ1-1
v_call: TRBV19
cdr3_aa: CASSIVLRGNTEAFF

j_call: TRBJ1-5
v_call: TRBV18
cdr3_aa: CASSPRTVNSNQPQHF

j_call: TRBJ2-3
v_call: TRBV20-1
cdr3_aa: CSARDGGGRTDTQYF

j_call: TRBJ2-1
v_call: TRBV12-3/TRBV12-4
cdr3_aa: CASRVGHNEQFF

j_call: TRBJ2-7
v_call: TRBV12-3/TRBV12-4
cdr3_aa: CASSFYWSYEQYF

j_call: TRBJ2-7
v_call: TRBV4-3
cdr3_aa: CASSLTGDSEQYF

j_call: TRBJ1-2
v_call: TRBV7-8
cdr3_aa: CASSLVGTGPLYQGFAF

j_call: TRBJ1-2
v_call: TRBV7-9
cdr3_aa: CASSFRSESNYGYTF

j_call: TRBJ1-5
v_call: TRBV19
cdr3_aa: CASSTGQGASSQHF

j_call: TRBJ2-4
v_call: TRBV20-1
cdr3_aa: CSPAVLAKNIQYF

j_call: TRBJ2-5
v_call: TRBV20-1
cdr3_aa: CSAPTWETQYF

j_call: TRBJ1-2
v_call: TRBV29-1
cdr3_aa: CSVATGADYGYTF

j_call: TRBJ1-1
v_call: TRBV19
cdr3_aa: CASTATGENTEAFF

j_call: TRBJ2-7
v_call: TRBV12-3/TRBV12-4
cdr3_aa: CASNLRGRGYEQYF

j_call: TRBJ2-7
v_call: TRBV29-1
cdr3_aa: CSVSERGSYEQYF

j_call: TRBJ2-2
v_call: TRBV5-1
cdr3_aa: CASSRIGTGKTGELFF

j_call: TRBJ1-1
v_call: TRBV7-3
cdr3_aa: CASSLDQQGSAFF

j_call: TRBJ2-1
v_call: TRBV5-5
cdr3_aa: CASSKVLSYNEQFF

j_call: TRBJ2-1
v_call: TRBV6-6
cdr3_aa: CASSYGLVTNEQFF

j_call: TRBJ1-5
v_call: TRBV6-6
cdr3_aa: CASSYLSLEGNQPQHF

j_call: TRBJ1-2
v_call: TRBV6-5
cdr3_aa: CASSYRGTAISQNYGYTF

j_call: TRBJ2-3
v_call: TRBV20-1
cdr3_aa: CSARDPGRSTDTQYF

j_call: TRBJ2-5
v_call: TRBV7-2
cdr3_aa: CASSLGQGLSETQYF

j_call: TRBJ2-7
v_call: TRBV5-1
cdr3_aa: CASSLASAGLGSYEQYF

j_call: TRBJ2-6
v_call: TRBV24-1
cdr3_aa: CATGPGSSSGANVLTF

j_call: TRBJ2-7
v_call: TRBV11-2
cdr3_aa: CASSTVEGQGAYEQYF

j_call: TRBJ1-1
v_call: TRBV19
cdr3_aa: CASTPGTDEAFF